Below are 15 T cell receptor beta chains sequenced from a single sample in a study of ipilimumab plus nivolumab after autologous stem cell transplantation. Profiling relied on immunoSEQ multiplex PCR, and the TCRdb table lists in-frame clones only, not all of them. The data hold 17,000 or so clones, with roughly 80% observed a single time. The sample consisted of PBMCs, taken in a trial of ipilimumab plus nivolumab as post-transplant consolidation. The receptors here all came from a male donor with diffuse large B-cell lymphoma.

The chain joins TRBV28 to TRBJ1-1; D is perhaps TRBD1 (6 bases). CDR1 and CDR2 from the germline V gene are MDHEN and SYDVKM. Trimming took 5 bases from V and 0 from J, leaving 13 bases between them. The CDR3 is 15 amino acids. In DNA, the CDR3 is TGTGCCAGCAGTCCCCCCGGACAGATGAACACTGAAGCTTTCTTT. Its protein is CASSPPGQMNTEAFF.

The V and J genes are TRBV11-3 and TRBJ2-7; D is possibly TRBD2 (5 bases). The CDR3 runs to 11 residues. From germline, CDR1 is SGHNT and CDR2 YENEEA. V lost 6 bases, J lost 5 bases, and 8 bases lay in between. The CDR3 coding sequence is TGTGCCAGCAGTAAGGGAGACGAGCAGTACTTC. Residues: CASSKGDEQYF.

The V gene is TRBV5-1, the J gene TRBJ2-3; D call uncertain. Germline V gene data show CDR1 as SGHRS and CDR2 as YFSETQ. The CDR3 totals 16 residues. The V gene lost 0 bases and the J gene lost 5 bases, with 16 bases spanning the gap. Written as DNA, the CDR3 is TGCGCCAGCAGCTTGGCCATCGGGCGGCTGGGAGATACGCAGTATTTT. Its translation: CASSLAIGRLGDTQYF.

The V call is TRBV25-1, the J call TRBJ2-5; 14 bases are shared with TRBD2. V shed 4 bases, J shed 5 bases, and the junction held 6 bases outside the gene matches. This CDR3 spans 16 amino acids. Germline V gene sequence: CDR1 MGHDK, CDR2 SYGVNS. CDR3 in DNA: TGTGCCAGCAGTGCCGGACGGACTAGCGGGAGGGAGACCCAGTACTTC. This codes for CASSAGRTSGRETQYF.

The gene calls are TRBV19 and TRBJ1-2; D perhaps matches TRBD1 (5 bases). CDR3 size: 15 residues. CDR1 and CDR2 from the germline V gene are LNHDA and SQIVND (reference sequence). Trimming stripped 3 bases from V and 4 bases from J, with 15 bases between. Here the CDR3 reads CASSIAGGWSYGYTF. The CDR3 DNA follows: TGTGCCAGTAGTATCGCCGGGGGATGGAGCTATGGCTACACCTTC.

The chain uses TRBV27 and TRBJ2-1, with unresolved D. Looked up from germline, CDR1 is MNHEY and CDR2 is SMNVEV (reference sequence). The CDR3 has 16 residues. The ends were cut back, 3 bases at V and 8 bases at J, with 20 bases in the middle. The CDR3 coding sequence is TGTGCCAGCAGTTTCTCCCCACTCTACCCATCGGATGAGCAGTTCTTC. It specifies CASSFSPLYPSDEQFF.

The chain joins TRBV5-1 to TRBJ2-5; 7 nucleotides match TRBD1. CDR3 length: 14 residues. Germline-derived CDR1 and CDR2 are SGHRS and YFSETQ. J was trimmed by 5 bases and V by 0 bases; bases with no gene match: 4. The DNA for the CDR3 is TGCGCCAGCAGCTTGGGGCAGGGGGTCGAGACCCAGTACTTC. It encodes CASSLGQGVETQYF. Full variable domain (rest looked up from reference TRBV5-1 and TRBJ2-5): KAGVTQTPRYLIKTRGQQVTLSCSPISGHRSVSWYQQTPGQGLQFLFEYFSETQRNKGNFPGRFSGRQFSNSRSEMNVSTLELGDSALYLCASSLGQGVETQYFGPGTRLLVL.

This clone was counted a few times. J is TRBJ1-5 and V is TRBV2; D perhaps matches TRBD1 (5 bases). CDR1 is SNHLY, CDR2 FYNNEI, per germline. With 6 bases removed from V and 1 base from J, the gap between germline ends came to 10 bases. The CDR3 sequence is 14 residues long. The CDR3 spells CASRLGGSNQPQHF. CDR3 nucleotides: TGTGCCAGCAGGTTGGGGGGAAGCAATCAGCCCCAGCATTTT.

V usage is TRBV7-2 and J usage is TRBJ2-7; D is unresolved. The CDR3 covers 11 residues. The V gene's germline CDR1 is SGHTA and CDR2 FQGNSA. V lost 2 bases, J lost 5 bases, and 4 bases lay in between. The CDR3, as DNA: TGTGCCAGCAGCTTAATCAACGAGCAGTACTTC. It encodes CASSLINEQYF.

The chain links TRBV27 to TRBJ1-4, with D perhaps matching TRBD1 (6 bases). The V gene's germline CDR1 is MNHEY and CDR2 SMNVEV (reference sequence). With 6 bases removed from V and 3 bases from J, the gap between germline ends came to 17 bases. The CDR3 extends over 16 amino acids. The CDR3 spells CASSLDRNRANEKLFF. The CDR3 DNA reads TGTGCCAGCAGCCTAGACAGGAATCGGGCTAATGAAAAACTGTTTTTT.

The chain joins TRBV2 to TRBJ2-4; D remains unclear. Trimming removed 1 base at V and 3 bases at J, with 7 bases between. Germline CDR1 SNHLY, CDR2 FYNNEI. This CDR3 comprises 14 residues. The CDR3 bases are TGTGCCAGCAGTGAAGGAGCAGTCAAAAACATTCAGTACTTC. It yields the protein CASSEGAVKNIQYF. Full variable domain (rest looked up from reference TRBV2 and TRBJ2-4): EPEVTQTPSHQVTQMGQEVILRCVPISNHLYFYWYRQILGQKVEFLVSFYNNEISEKSEIFDDQFSVERPDGSNFTLKIRSTKLEDSAMYFCASSEGAVKNIQYFGAGTRLSVL.

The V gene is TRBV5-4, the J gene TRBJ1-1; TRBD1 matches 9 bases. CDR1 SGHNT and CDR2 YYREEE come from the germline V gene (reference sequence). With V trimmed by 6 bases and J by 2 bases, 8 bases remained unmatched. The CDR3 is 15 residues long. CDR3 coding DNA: TGTGCCAGCAACCCCAGGACAGGGGCCAACACTGAAGCTTTCTTT. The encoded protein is CASNPRTGANTEAFF.

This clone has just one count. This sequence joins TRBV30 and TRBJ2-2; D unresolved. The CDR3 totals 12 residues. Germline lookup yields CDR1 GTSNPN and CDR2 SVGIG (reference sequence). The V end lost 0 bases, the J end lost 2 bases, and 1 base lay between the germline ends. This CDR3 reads CAWSVNTGELFF. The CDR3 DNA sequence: TGTGCCTGGAGTGTAAACACCGGGGAGCTGTTTTTT.

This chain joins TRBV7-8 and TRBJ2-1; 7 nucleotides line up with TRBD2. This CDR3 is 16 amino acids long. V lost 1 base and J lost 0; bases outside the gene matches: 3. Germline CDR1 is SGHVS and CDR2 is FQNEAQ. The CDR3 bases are TGTGCCAGCAGCTTAGGCCCGGGGGGCTCCTACAATGAGCAGTTCTTC. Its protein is CASSLGPGGSYNEQFF. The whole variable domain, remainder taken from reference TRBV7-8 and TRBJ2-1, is GAGVSQSPRYKVAKRGQDVALRCDPISGHVSLFWYQQALGQGPEFLTYFQNEAQLDKSGLPSDRFFAERPEGSVSTLKIQRTQQEDSAVYLCASSLGPGGSYNEQFFGPGTRLTVL.

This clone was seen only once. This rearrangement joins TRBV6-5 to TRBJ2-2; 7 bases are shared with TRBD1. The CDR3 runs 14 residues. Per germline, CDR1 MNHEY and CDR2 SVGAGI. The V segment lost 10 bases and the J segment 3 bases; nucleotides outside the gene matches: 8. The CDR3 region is CATKRGPDTGELFF. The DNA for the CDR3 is TGTGCCACTAAAAGGGGGCCCGACACCGGGGAGCTGTTTTTT.